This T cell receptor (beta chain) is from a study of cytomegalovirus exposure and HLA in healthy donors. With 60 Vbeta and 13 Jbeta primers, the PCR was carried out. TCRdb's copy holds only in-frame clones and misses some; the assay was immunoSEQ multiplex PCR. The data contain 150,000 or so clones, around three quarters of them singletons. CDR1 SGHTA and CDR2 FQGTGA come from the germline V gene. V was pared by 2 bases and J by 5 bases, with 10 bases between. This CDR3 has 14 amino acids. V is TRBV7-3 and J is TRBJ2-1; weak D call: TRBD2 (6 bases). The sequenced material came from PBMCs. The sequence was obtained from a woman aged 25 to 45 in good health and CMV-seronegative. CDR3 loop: CASSLAGPNNEQFF. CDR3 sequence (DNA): TGTGCCAGCAGCTTAGCGGGACCAAACAATGAGCAGTTCTTC.